This T cell receptor (beta chain) was identified during a study of cytomegalovirus exposure and HLA in healthy donors. V was shortened by 4 bases and J by 2 bases, with 8 bases between the two germline ends. The CDR3 is 13 amino acids. Germline V lookup: CDR1 SEHNR, CDR2 FQNEAQ (reference sequence). Study conclusions and caveats: Donor immune exposure was known only as CMV serostatus. With later analysis, a missense DCLRE1C variant became linked to TCR beta V- and J-gene trimming.

Primers for the PCR totalled 60 Vbeta and 13 Jbeta. The assay was immunoSEQ multiplex PCR, and TCRdb's table has in-frame clones only and misses some. This table has around 170,000 clones, 65% to 85% appearing once. With respect to this clone: Its antigen remains unknown.

The TCR comes from a man aged 50 to 60 in good health and CMV-seronegative. The sequencing sample was made of PBMCs. This rearrangement joins TRBV7-9 to TRBJ1-2; D possibly corresponds to TRBD1 (6 bases). The CDR3 protein is CASSSTGNYGYTF. CDR3 coding DNA: TGTGCCAGCAGCTCTACAGGGAACTATGGCTACACCTTC.